This T cell receptor (beta chain) was sequenced in a study of T cell changes during pregnancy in multiple sclerosis. CDR3 length equals 14 residues. Germline V gene lookup returns CDR1 SGHRS and CDR2 YFSETQ. V gave up 5 bases and J gave up 4 bases; unmatched junction bases: 5. Assay used: immunoSEQ multiplex PCR; TCRdb lists only in-frame clones, some missing. The table has more than 95,000 clones, about 90% seen once. The sample here was peripheral blood, taken after pregnancy. The rearrangement uses TRBV5-1 and TRBJ2-1; TRBD2 agrees at 8 bases. The TCR was taken from a female donor with multiple sclerosis, enrolled in a pregnancy study. The CDR3 bases are TGCGCCAGCAGGCTCGGGGGGGATTACAATGAGCAGTTCTTC. As protein: CASRLGGDYNEQFF.